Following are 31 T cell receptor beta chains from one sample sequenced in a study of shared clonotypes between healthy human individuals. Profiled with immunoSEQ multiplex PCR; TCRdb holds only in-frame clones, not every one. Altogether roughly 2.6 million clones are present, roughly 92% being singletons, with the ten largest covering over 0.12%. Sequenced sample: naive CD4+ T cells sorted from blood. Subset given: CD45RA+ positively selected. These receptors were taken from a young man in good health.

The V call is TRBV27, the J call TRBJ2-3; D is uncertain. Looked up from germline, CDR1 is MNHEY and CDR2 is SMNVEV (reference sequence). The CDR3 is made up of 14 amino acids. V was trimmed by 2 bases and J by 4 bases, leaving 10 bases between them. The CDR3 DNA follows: TGTGCCAGCAGTTTAAATAGCTCTCCAGATACGCAGTATTTT. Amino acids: CASSLNSSPDTQYF.

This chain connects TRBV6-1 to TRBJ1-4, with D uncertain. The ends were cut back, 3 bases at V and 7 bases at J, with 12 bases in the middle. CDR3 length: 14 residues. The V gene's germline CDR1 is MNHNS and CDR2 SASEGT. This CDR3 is CASSDFYGGEKLFF. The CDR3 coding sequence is TGTGCCAGCAGTGACTTCTACGGTGGTGAAAAACTGTTTTTT.

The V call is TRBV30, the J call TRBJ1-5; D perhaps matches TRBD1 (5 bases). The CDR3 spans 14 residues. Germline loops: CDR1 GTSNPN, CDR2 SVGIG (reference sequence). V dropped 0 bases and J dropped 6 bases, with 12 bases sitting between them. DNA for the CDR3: TGTGCCTGGAGTGTAGGGGAGTGGAGTCAGCCCCAGCATTTT. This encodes CAWSVGEWSQPQHF.

The CDR3 DNA follows: TGTGCCAGCAGGGAGACAGCACTCCAAGAGACCCAGTACTTC. Protein sequence: CASRETALQETQYF. V gene TRBV28 combines with J gene TRBJ2-5; weak D call: TRBD1 (5 bases). The CDR3 extends over 14 amino acids. Germline V gene sequence: CDR1 MDHEN, CDR2 SYDVKM. Trimming stripped 6 bases from V and 1 base from J, with 12 bases between. Together with reference TRBV28 and TRBJ2-5, the CDR3 gives the full variable domain: DVKVTQSSRYLVKRTGEKVFLECVQDMDHENMFWYRQDPGLGLRLIYFSYDVKMKEKGDIPEGYSVSREKKERFSLILESASTNQTSMYLCASRETALQETQYFGPGTRLLVL.

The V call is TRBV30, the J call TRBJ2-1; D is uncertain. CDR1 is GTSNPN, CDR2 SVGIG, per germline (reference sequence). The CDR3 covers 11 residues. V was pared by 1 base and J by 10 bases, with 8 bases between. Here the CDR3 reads CAWSGAREQFF. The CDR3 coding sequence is TGTGCCTGGAGTGGAGCGCGGGAGCAGTTCTTC.

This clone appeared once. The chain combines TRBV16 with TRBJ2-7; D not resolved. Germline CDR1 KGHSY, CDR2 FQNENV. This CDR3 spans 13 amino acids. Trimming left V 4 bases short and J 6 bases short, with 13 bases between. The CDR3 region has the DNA TGTGCCAGCAGCCGGGGTCTCCCCCGCGAGCAGTACTTC. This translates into CASSRGLPREQYF.

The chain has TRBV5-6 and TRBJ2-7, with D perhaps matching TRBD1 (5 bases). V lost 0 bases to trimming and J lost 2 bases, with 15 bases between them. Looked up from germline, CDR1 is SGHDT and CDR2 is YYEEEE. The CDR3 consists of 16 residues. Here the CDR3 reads CASSLAPRAGTYEQYF. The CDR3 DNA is TGTGCCAGCAGCTTGGCCCCGCGCGCAGGGACCTACGAGCAGTACTTC.

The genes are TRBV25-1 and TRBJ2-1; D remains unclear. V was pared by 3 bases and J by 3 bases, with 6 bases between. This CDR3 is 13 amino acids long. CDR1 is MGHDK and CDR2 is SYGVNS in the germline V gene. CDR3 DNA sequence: TGTGCCAGCAGTGACCCTAGCTACAATGAGCAGTTCTTC. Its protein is CASSDPSYNEQFF.

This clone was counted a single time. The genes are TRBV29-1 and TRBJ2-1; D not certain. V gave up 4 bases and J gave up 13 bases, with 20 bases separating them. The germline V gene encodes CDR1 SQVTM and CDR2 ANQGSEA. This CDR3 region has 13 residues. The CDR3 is CSVGRSADPLQFF. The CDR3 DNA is TGCAGCGTTGGAAGGTCGGCGGACCCCCTTCAGTTCTTC.

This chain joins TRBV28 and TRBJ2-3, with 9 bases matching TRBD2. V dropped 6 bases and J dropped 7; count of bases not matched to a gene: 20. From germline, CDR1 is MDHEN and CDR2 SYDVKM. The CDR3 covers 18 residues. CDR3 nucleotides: TGTGCCAGCAGCTTACCGCTCGGCGGGGGGGAAGGATTACATACGCAGTATTTT. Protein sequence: CASSLPLGGGEGLHTQYF. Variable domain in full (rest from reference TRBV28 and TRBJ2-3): DVKVTQSSRYLVKRTGEKVFLECVQDMDHENMFWYRQDPGLGLRLIYFSYDVKMKEKGDIPEGYSVSREKKERFSLILESASTNQTSMYLCASSLPLGGGEGLHTQYFGPGTRLTVL.

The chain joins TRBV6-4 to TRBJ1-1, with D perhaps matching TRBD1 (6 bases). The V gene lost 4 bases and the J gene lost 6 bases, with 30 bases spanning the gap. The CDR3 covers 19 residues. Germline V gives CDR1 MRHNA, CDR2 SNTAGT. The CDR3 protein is CASSGSRGRDRFSRPEAFF. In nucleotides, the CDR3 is TGTGCCAGCAGTGGCTCACGCGGGCGCGACAGGTTCTCGAGACCTGAAGCTTTCTTT.

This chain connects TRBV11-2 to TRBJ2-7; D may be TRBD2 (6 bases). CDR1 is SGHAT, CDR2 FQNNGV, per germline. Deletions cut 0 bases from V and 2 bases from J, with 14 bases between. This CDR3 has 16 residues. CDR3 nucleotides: TGTGCCAGCAGCTTAGAGGGTAGCGGATTAGCCTACGAGCAGTACTTC. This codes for CASSLEGSGLAYEQYF.

The CDR3 region has the DNA TGTGCCAGCAGTGTCCCCACAGGGAACACTGAAGCTTTCTTT. This codes for CASSVPTGNTEAFF. The V and J genes are TRBV2 and TRBJ1-1, with D possibly matching TRBD1 (5 bases). CDR1 SNHLY and CDR2 FYNNEI come from the germline V gene. V lost 4 bases and J 1 base, leaving 10 bases between the germline ends. This CDR3 has 14 amino acids.

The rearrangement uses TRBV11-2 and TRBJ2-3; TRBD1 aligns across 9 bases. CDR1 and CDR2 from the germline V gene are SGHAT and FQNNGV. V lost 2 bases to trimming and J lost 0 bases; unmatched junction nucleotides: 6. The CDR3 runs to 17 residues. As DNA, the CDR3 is TGTGCCAGCAGCTTAACAGGGGGCGCCTCTAGCACAGATACGCAGTATTTT. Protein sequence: CASSLTGGASSTDTQYF. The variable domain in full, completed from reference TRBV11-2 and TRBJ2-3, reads EAGVAQSPRYKIIEKRQSVAFWCNPISGHATLYWYQQILGQGPKLLIQFQNNGVVDDSQLPKDRFSAERLKGVDSTLKIQPAKLEDSAVYLCASSLTGGASSTDTQYFGPGTRLTVL.

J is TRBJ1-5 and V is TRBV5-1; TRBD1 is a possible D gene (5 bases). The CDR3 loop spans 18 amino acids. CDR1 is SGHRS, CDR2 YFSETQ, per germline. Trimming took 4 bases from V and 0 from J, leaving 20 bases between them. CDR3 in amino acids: CASSPGTPLEASNQPQHF. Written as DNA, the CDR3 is TGCGCCAGCAGCCCGGGGACCCCCCTAGAGGCTAGCAATCAGCCCCAGCATTTT.

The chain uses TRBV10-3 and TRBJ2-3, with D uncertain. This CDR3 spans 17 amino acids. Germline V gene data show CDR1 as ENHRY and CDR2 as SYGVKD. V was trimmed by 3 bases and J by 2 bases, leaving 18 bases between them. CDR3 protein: CAISERFAVIITDTQYF. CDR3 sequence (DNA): TGTGCCATCAGTGAACGGTTTGCGGTTATCATCACAGATACGCAGTATTTT.

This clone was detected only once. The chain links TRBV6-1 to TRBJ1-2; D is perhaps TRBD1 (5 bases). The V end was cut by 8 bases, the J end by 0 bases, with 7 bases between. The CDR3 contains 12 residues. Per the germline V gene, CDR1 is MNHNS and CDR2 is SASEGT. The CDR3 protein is CASGTANYGYTF. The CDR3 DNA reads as TGTGCCAGCGGGACTGCTAACTATGGCTACACCTTC.

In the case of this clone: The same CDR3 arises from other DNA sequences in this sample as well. This CDR3 reads CASSPPVGPYEQYF. The CDR3 DNA follows: TGTGCCAGCTCACCACCGGTCGGACCCTACGAGCAGTACTTC. The chain carries TRBV18 and TRBJ2-7; D is ambiguous. The CDR3 totals 14 residues. V was trimmed by 0 bases and J by 2 bases, leaving 8 bases between them. The germline V gene encodes CDR1 KGHSH and CDR2 LQKENI. Complete variable domain (other parts from reference TRBV18 and TRBJ2-7): NAGVMQNPRHLVRRRGQEARLRCSPMKGHSHVYWYRQLPEEGLKFMVYLQKENIIDESGMPKERFSAEFPKEGPSILRIQQVVRGDSAAYFCASSPPVGPYEQYFGPGTRLTVT.

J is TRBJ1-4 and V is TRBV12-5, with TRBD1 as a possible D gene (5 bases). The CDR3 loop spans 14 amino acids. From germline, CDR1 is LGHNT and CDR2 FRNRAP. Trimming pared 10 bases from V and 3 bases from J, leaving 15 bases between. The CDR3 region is CATSIGHPNEKLFF. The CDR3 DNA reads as TGTGCTACCTCTATCGGACACCCTAATGAAAAACTGTTTTTT.

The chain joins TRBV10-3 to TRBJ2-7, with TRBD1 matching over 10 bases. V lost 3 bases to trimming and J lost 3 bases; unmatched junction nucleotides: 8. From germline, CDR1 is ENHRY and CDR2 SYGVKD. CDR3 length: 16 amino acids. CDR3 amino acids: CAISDSDRGALYEQYF. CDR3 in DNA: TGTGCCATCAGTGACTCGGACAGGGGGGCCCTCTACGAGCAGTACTTC.

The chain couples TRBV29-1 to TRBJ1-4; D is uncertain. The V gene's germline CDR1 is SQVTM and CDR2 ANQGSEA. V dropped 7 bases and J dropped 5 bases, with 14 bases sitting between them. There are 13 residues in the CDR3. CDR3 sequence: CSARMEPNEKLFF. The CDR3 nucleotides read TGCAGCGCCCGCATGGAGCCCAATGAAAAACTGTTTTTT.

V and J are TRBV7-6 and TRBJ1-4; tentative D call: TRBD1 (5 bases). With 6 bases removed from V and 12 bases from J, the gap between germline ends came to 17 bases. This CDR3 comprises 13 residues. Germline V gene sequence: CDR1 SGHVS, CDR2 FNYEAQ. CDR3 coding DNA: TGTGCCAGCAGTTTTTCCGAGGGGAAGGAACTGTTTTTT. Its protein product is CASSFSEGKELFF.

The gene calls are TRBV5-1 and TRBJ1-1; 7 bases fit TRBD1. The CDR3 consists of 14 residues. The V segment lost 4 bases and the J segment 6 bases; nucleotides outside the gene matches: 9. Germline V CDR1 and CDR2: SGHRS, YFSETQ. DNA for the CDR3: TGCGCCAGCAGCCCTGACAGGGCGGGGGCTGAAGCTTTCTTT. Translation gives CASSPDRAGAEAFF.

The CDR3 region has the DNA TGCGCCAGCAGCCAAGATCTGGGCAGGGGTGGTGAAAAACTGTTTTTT. Protein product: CASSQDLGRGGEKLFF. The gene calls are TRBV4-1 and TRBJ1-4; the D gene is possibly TRBD1 (6 bases). Trimming removed 0 bases at V and 7 bases at J, with 15 bases between. The CDR3 has 16 amino acids. CDR1 MGHRA and CDR2 YSYEKL come from the germline V gene.

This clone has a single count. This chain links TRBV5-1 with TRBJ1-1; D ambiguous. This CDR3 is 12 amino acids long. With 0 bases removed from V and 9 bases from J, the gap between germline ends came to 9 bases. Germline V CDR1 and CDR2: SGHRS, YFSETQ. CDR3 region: CASSLDIGKAFF. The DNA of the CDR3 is TGCGCCAGCAGCTTGGATATAGGAAAAGCTTTCTTT.

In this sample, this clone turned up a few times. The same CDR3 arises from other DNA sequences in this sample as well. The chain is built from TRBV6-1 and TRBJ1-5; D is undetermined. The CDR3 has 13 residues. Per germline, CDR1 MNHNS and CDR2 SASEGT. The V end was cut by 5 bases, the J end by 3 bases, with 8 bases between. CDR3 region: CASSRDPNQPQHF. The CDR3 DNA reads TGTGCCAGCAGTAGAGATCCCAATCAGCCCCAGCATTTT.

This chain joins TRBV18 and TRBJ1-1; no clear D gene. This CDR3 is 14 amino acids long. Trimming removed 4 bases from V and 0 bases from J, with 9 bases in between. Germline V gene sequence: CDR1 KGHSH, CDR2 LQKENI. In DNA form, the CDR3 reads TGTGCCAGCTCACGTCAGCCCATGAACACTGAAGCTTTCTTT. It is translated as CASSRQPMNTEAFF.

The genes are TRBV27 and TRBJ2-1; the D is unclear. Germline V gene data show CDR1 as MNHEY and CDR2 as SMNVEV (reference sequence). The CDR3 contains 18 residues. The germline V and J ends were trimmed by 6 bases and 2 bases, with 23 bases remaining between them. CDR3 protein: CASRNSAAQPTTYNEQFF. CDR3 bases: TGTGCCAGCAGAAACTCGGCGGCTCAACCCACCACCTACAATGAGCAGTTCTTC.

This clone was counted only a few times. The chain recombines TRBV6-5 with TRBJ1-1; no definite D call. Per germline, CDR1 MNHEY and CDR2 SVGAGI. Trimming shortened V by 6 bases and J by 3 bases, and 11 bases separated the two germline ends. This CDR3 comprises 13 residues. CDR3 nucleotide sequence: TGTGCCAGCAGCAATCCCCCTGACACTGAAGCTTTCTTT. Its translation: CASSNPPDTEAFF.

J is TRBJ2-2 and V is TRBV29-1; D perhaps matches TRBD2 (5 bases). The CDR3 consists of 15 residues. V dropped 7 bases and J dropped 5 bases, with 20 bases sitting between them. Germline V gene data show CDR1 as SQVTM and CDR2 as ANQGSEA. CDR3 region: CSATDRSSGTGELFF. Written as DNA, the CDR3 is TGCAGCGCAACAGACCGTTCCTCGGGGACCGGGGAGCTGTTTTTT.

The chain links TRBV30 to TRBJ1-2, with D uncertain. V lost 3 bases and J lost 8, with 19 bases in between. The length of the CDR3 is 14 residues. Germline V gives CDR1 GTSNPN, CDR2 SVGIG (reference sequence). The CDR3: CAWRDRGSLVGYTF. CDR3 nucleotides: TGTGCCTGGAGGGACCGTGGGAGCCTGGTCGGCTACACCTTC.